A selection of T cell receptor beta chains follows, all from one sample in a study of blood T cells in healthy people across ages. TCRdb re-called the 5' RACE reads with MiXCR, one entry per CDR3 protein. The sample has approximately 800,000 distinct CDR3 sequences; about 62% are singletons. The source material was blood. The receptors here all came from a young man in good health. The CDR3 runs from the conserved cysteine through the conserved F or W. The D gene is left open where the match is weak. For some rows the clone size is stated as once, few or many, or as a class when expanded; others skip it.

abundance: many
j_gene: TRBJ1-1
v_gene: TRBV7-2
len: 14
d_gene: TRBD1
CDR3aa: CASSTDREFAEAFF
CDR3nt: TGTGCCAGCAGTACGGACAGGGAATTCGCTGAAGCTTTCTTT

abundance: -
j_gene: TRBJ2-6
v_gene: TRBV30
len: 19
d_gene: -
CDR3aa: CAWSPTGQGIAAGANVLTF
CDR3nt: TGTGCCTGGAGTCCCACGGGGCAGGGTATCGCGGCGGGGGCCAACGTCCTGACTTTC

abundance: once
j_gene: TRBJ1-6
v_gene: TRBV7-9
len: 15
d_gene: -
CDR3aa: CASSGNGVRNSPLHF
CDR3nt: TGTGCCAGCAGCGGAAATGGGGTCCGCAATTCACCCCTCCACTTT

abundance: -
j_gene: TRBJ2-1
v_gene: TRBV7-7
len: 16
d_gene: TRBD2
CDR3aa: CASSPGETGGAGEQFF
CDR3nt: TGTGCTAGCAGCCCTGGAGAGACCGGGGGGGCGGGTGAGCAGTTCTTC

abundance: -
j_gene: TRBJ2-7
v_gene: TRBV20-1
len: 14
d_gene: -
CDR3aa: CSAIPGREAYEQYF
CDR3nt: TGCAGTGCTATTCCGGGACGAGAGGCCTACGAGCAGTACTTC

abundance: -
j_gene: TRBJ2-1
v_gene: TRBV4-2
len: 17
d_gene: TRBD2
CDR3aa: CASSEVTSGGGYNEQFF
CDR3nt: TGTGCCAGCAGCGAAGTCACTAGCGGGGGGGGATACAATGAGCAGTTCTTC

abundance: few
j_gene: TRBJ1-1
v_gene: TRBV25-1
len: 14
d_gene: -
CDR3aa: CASTVSRGNTEAFF
CDR3nt: TGTGCCAGCACCGTAAGCAGGGGGAACACTGAAGCTTTCTTT

abundance: -
j_gene: TRBJ2-3
v_gene: TRBV6-4
len: 15
d_gene: TRBD2
CDR3aa: CASRATSGGADTQYF
CDR3nt: TGTGCCAGCAGAGCGACTAGCGGGGGGGCAGATACGCAGTATTTT

abundance: -
j_gene: TRBJ2-3
v_gene: TRBV5-1
len: 12
d_gene: -
CDR3aa: CASSSNQDTQYF
CDR3nt: TGCGCCAGCAGCAGTAATCAAGATACGCAGTATTTT

abundance: -
j_gene: TRBJ1-2
v_gene: TRBV7-8
len: 14
d_gene: TRBD1
CDR3aa: CASTQGRGLGGYTF
CDR3nt: TGTGCCAGCACCCAGGGTAGGGGGCTCGGCGGCTACACCTTC

abundance: few
j_gene: TRBJ2-5
v_gene: TRBV6-1
len: 10
d_gene: -
CDR3aa: CAVMGVTQYF
CDR3nt: TGTGCCGTTATGGGGGTGACCCAGTACTTC

abundance: few
j_gene: TRBJ1-5
v_gene: TRBV20-1
len: 14
d_gene: -
CDR3aa: CSASRGQGNQPQHF
CDR3nt: TGCAGTGCTAGTCGGGGGCAGGGGAATCAGCCCCAGCATTTT

abundance: few
j_gene: TRBJ1-1
v_gene: TRBV5-1
len: 15
d_gene: TRBD1
CDR3aa: CASSGSGQGALRAFF
CDR3nt: TGCGCCAGCAGCGGATCGGGACAGGGGGCCTTAAGGGCTTTCTTT

abundance: -
j_gene: TRBJ2-7
v_gene: TRBV27
len: 14
d_gene: TRBD1
CDR3aa: CASSFLGTGFEQYF
CDR3nt: TGTGCCAGCAGTTTTCTTGGGACAGGGTTCGAGCAGTACTTC

abundance: -
j_gene: TRBJ2-7
v_gene: TRBV20-1
len: 14
d_gene: -
CDR3aa: CSASLGGTAYEQYF
CDR3nt: TGCAGTGCTAGCCTAGGGGGAACGGCCTACGAGCAGTACTTC

abundance: -
j_gene: TRBJ2-3
v_gene: TRBV3-1
len: 14
d_gene: -
CDR3aa: CASSHTPGADTQYF
CDR3nt: TGTGCCAGCAGCCATACCCCCGGGGCAGATACGCAGTATTTT

abundance: -
j_gene: TRBJ2-7
v_gene: TRBV7-8
len: 14
d_gene: -
CDR3aa: CASSLQELPFEQYF
CDR3nt: TGTGCCAGCAGTCTACAGGAACTACCTTTTGAGCAGTACTTC

abundance: -
j_gene: TRBJ2-2
v_gene: TRBV6-2/TRBV6-3
len: 16
d_gene: -
CDR3aa: CASSYSRTGRAGELFF
CDR3nt: TGTGCCAGCAGTTACTCACGGACAGGGAGGGCCGGGGAGCTGTTTTTT